Each of the 29 T cell receptor beta chains below was sequenced from the same sample in a study of cytomegalovirus exposure and HLA in healthy donors. 60 Vbeta and 13 Jbeta primers were used in PCR. TCRdb keeps only in-frame clones here, not all; method: immunoSEQ multiplex PCR. The table records fewer than 200,000 clones, around 79% of them present only once. The sequenced sample consisted of PBMCs. These receptors originate from a man between 40 and 49 years old in good health and CMV-seropositive.

This clone was observed a handful of times. This chain links TRBV6-4 with TRBJ2-2, with TRBD2 matching over 8 bases. The V gene's germline CDR1 is MRHNA and CDR2 SNTAGT. Trimming at V came to 3 bases and at J to 0 bases, leaving 9 bases not matched to a gene. This CDR3 contains 18 residues. The CDR3 here is CASSDWWREDANTGELFF. CDR3 sequence (DNA): TGTGCCAGCAGTGATTGGTGGCGGGAGGACGCGAACACCGGGGAGCTGTTTTTT.

The J gene is TRBJ2-1, the V gene TRBV5-6; 11 bases align to TRBD2. J was trimmed by 6 bases and V by 1 base; bases with no gene match: 9. Germline CDR1 is SGHDT and CDR2 is YYEEEE. The CDR3 loop spans 17 amino acids. The CDR3 region has the DNA TGTGCCAGCAGCTTGCTTCTAACTAGCGGGAGTGGCAATGAGCAGTTCTTC. Translation gives CASSLLLTSGSGNEQFF.

In DNA, the CDR3 is TGTGCCAGCAGCTTAGGCCCCCAGGGAGGGCAGCCCCAGCATTTT. It yields the protein CASSLGPQGGQPQHF. J is TRBJ1-5 and V is TRBV7-6; D perhaps matches TRBD1 (5 bases). Germline CDR1 SGHVS, CDR2 FNYEAQ. Trimming left V 1 base short and J 7 bases short, with 14 bases between. CDR3 length: 15 residues.

This chain links TRBV11-2 with TRBJ2-2, with TRBD2 matching over 11 bases. CDR3 size: 17 residues. V was pared by 1 base and J by 5 bases, with 6 bases of the junction left unmatched. Germline V gene data show CDR1 as SGHAT and CDR2 as FQNNGV. DNA of the CDR3: TGTGCCAGCAGCTTAGGTCTAGCGGGAGGTGGAACCGGGGAGCTGTTTTTT. Its translation: CASSLGLAGGGTGELFF. Together with reference TRBV11-2 and TRBJ2-2, the CDR3 gives the full variable domain: EAGVAQSPRYKIIEKRQSVAFWCNPISGHATLYWYQQILGQGPKLLIQFQNNGVVDDSQLPKDRFSAERLKGVDSTLKIQPAKLEDSAVYLCASSLGLAGGGTGELFFGEGSRLTVL.

The CDR3 is CASSALPSRKNTEAFF. CDR3 sequence (DNA): TGTGCCAGCAGCGCCCTCCCCTCCAGGAAGAACACTGAAGCTTTCTTT. J is TRBJ1-1 and V is TRBV9, with D unresolved. Per the germline V gene, CDR1 is SGDLS and CDR2 is YYNGEE. Between the trimmed V and J ends, which lost 3 bases and 1 base, there was a span of 16 bases. This CDR3 region has 16 residues.

About this clone itself: The junction differs from germline at one of its ends, possibly a read error. V and J are TRBV19 and TRBJ2-6, with TRBD2 matching over 11 bases. Germline-derived CDR1 and CDR2 are LNHDA and SQIVND (reference sequence). This CDR3 has 16 amino acids. The chain's CDR3 is CASSGTSGSGANGLTF. Here the CDR3 DNA reads TGTGCCAGTAGTGGGACTAGCGGCTCTGGGGCCAACGGCCTGACTTTC.

The table lists this clone with many counts. The chain has TRBV11-2 and TRBJ2-3, with TRBD2 identical over 11 bases. Germline CDR1 SGHAT, CDR2 FQNNGV. The CDR3 has 19 amino acids. With 5 bases clipped from V and 0 bases from J, the junction kept 13 bases outside the gene matches. The CDR3 DNA reads TGTGCCAGCAGCCTAGGAAGCGGGGGGACTAGCGGCAGCACAGATACGCAGTATTTT. Residues: CASSLGSGGTSGSTDTQYF.

This chain joins TRBV7-7 and TRBJ2-2, with 12 bases identical to TRBD2. With 3 bases clipped from V and 4 bases from J, the junction kept 3 bases outside the gene matches. Germline V CDR1 and CDR2: SSHAT, FNYEAQ (reference sequence). The CDR3 consists of 16 residues. The CDR3 bases are TGTGCCAGCAGCTTCTCGACTAGCGGGAGCACCGGGGAGCTGTTTTTT. Translated, it gives CASSFSTSGSTGELFF.

The chain is built from TRBV5-5 and TRBJ2-7, with D possibly being TRBD1 (5 bases). The CDR3 consists of 14 residues. Deletions cut 1 base from V and 2 bases from J, with 10 bases between. Germline-derived CDR1 and CDR2 are SGHKS and YYEKEE (reference sequence). CDR3 nucleotides: TGTGCCAGCAGCTTGTACGGCAGGGCCTACGAGCAGTACTTC. It is translated as CASSLYGRAYEQYF. Full variable domain (rest looked up from reference TRBV5-5 and TRBJ2-7): DAGVTQSPTHLIKTRGQQVTLRCSPISGHKSVSWYQQVLGQGPQFIFQYYEKEERGRGNFPDRFSARQFPNYSSELNVNALLLGDSALYLCASSLYGRAYEQYFGPGTRLTVT.

The chain recombines TRBV19 with TRBJ1-5, with 9 bases matching TRBD1. The CDR3 is made up of 17 amino acids. The V gene's germline CDR1 is LNHDA and CDR2 SQIVND (reference sequence). Losses at the gene ends were 2 bases for V and 6 bases for J; bases not matched to a gene: 11. The CDR3 DNA follows: TGTGCCAGTAGTATAACAACAGGGGGACAGGGCGGTCAGCCCCAGCATTTT. Its protein is CASSITTGGQGGQPQHF.

The rearrangement joins TRBV10-3 to TRBJ2-7; 8 bases align to TRBD1. The CDR3 spans 13 residues. Trimming cost V 7 bases and J 6 bases; bases outside gene matches: 8. Germline V gene data show CDR1 as ENHRY and CDR2 as SYGVKD. This CDR3 is CAITGQGLGEQYF. The CDR3 DNA sequence: TGTGCCATCACCGGACAGGGCTTAGGCGAGCAGTACTTC.

This chain joins TRBV29-1 and TRBJ2-1; TRBD1 aligns across 7 bases. The V and J ends lost 1 base and 7 bases, in that order; junction bases with no gene match: 10. The CDR3 runs to 15 residues. The V gene's germline CDR1 is SQVTM and CDR2 ANQGSEA. This CDR3 is CSVEARDRIGNEQFF. DNA of the CDR3: TGCAGCGTTGAAGCCCGGGACAGAATTGGGAATGAGCAGTTCTTC.

The chain is built from TRBV7-9 and TRBJ2-7, with a weak D call TRBD1 (6 bases). The CDR3 spans 16 residues. The V end was cut by 1 base, the J end by 1 base, with 14 bases between. The V gene's germline CDR1 is SEHNR and CDR2 FQNEAQ (reference sequence). The CDR3 region has the DNA TGTGCCAGCAGCTTAGGCGGACAGCTAAAGTCCTACGAGCAGTACTTC. Its translation is CASSLGGQLKSYEQYF.

This clone was detected only a few times. This sequence joins TRBV7-2 and TRBJ1-2; possible D gene TRBD1, 6 bases. CDR1 SGHTA and CDR2 FQGNSA come from the germline V gene. The CDR3 extends over 12 amino acids. The CDR3 bases are TGTGCAGGGGGGGGCAGGTGGTCTGGCTACACCTTC. Protein: CAGGGRWSGYTF.

The V call is TRBV5-1, the J call TRBJ2-2; the match to TRBD2 covers 13 bases. The CDR3 length is 15 residues. Germline CDR1 and CDR2: SGHRS and YFSETQ. V lost 3 bases and J lost 7; bases outside the gene matches: 3. CDR3 DNA sequence: TGCGCCAGCAGCTCGGGACTAGCGGGGATCGGGGAGCTGTTTTTT. Its protein is CASSSGLAGIGELFF. Filled out from reference TRBV5-1 and TRBJ2-2, the complete variable domain reads KAGVTQTPRYLIKTRGQQVTLSCSPISGHRSVSWYQQTPGQGLQFLFEYFSETQRNKGNFPGRFSGRQFSNSRSEMNVSTLELGDSALYLCASSSGLAGIGELFFGEGSRLTVL.

The rearrangement uses TRBV6-1 and TRBJ1-1, with D hard to call. Germline V lookup: CDR1 MNHNS, CDR2 SASEGT. Trimming shortened V by 6 bases and J by 1 base, and 15 bases separated the two germline ends. The CDR3 totals 15 residues. The CDR3 coding sequence is TGTGCCAGCAGGGAACTCCCGACACCGAACACTGAAGCTTTCTTT. This translates into CASRELPTPNTEAFF.

V and J are TRBV6-5 and TRBJ2-6, with TRBD1 as a possible D gene (5 bases). V was pared by 8 bases and J by 1 base, with 9 bases between. Germline V gene sequence: CDR1 MNHEY, CDR2 SVGAGI. The CDR3 runs to 14 residues. The CDR3 DNA sequence: TGTGCCAGCCGACAGCCTTCTGGGGCCAACGTCCTGACTTTC. It encodes CASRQPSGANVLTF.

The chain uses TRBV5-8 and TRBJ2-7; maybe TRBD2 (5 bases). The germline CDR1 and CDR2 sequences are SGHTS and YDEGEE. The CDR3 is 14 residues long. Between the trimmed V and J ends, which lost 4 bases and 6 bases, there was a span of 17 bases. CDR3 protein: CASSAGLSRGEQYF. The CDR3 bases are TGTGCCAGCAGCGCGGGCCTATCCCGGGGCGAGCAGTACTTC.

The V and J genes are TRBV6-5 and TRBJ2-3; tentatively, D is TRBD2 (6 bases). The CDR3 length is 13 residues. V was clipped by 0 bases and J by 11 bases, with 12 bases between them. Germline V gene lookup returns CDR1 MNHEY and CDR2 SVGAGI. The CDR3 nucleotides read TGTGCCAGCAGTTACTCGGCGGGGATGATGCAGTATTTT. As protein: CASSYSAGMMQYF.

This sequence joins TRBV6-6 and TRBJ2-2; D is possibly TRBD2 (6 bases). The CDR3 extends over 15 amino acids. The V end lost 6 bases, the J end lost 1 base, and 12 bases lay between the germline ends. Germline-derived CDR1 and CDR2 are MNHNY and SVGAGI (reference sequence). CDR3 coding DNA: TGTGCCAGCAGCCGGGGACTGGAGAACACCGGGGAGCTGTTTTTT. Translated: CASSRGLENTGELFF.

This clone was found a few times. The chain couples TRBV5-6 to TRBJ2-7; TRBD1 matches at 10 bases. V shed 5 bases, J shed 6 bases, and the junction held 8 bases outside the gene matches. The germline V gene has CDR1 SGHDT and CDR2 YYEEEE. The CDR3 sequence is 14 residues long. CDR3 in DNA: TGTGCCAGCAGGTTCGGGACAGGGGACGGCGAGCAGTACTTC. Translation gives CASRFGTGDGEQYF. The full variable domain, with the rest looked up from reference TRBV5-6 and TRBJ2-7, is DAGVTQSPTHLIKTRGQQVTLRCSPKSGHDTVSWYQQALGQGPQFIFQYYEEEERQRGNFPDRFSGHQFPNYSSELNVNALLLGDSALYLCASRFGTGDGEQYFGPGTRLTVT.

The V gene is TRBV2, the J gene TRBJ2-3; 8 bases match TRBD1. The V gene's germline CDR1 is SNHLY and CDR2 FYNNEI. The V and J ends lost 6 bases and 2 bases, in that order; junction bases with no gene match: 10. The CDR3 contains 16 residues. The CDR3 is CASRETGGFYTDTQYF. CDR3 nucleotide sequence: TGTGCCAGCAGGGAAACAGGGGGGTTTTACACAGATACGCAGTATTTT.

The chain couples TRBV5-6 to TRBJ2-7; TRBD1 matches 7 bases. V shed 4 bases, J shed 0 bases, and the junction held 4 bases outside the gene matches. In germline, CDR1 is SGHDT, CDR2 YYEEEE. CDR3 size: 14 residues. The CDR3 sequence: CASSLGGLSYEQYF. The CDR3 region has the DNA TGTGCCAGCAGCCTAGGGGGCCTCTCCTACGAGCAGTACTTC.

The rearrangement uses TRBV5-1 and TRBJ2-7, with unresolved D. The CDR3 has 12 amino acids. V lost 0 bases to trimming and J lost 6 bases, with 7 bases between them. From germline, CDR1 is SGHRS and CDR2 YFSETQ. The CDR3: CASSLDPGEQYF. The CDR3 DNA is TGCGCCAGCAGCTTGGATCCGGGCGAGCAGTACTTC.

The chain carries TRBV5-1 and TRBJ2-1; 9 bases fit TRBD2. Trimming removed 4 bases from V and 5 bases from J; junction bases left unmatched: 7. The CDR3 consists of 15 residues. From germline, CDR1 is SGHRS and CDR2 YFSETQ. The CDR3 DNA is TGCGCCAGCAGCGAGGGACTAGCTGTAGACAATGAGCAGTTCTTC. Residues: CASSEGLAVDNEQFF. The full variable domain, in which reference TRBV5-1 and TRBJ2-1 provide the parts outside the CDR3, is KAGVTQTPRYLIKTRGQQVTLSCSPISGHRSVSWYQQTPGQGLQFLFEYFSETQRNKGNFPGRFSGRQFSNSRSEMNVSTLELGDSALYLCASSEGLAVDNEQFFGPGTRLTVL.

The chain uses TRBV6-1 and TRBJ2-7; 8 nucleotides agree with TRBD2. V was clipped by 5 bases and J by 5 bases; unmatched bases: 11. CDR3 length: 15 residues. CDR1 is MNHNS, CDR2 SASEGT, per germline. The CDR3 spells CASSTTGTRSHEQYF. CDR3 nucleotides: TGTGCCAGCAGTACCACCGGGACTAGATCCCACGAGCAGTACTTC.

The table lists this clone with a count of one. The CDR3 DNA reads as TGTGCCAGCAGCCAAGTGGCAGGGGGTCCCACAGATACGCAGTATTTT. Translated: CASSQVAGGPTDTQYF. This chain links TRBV4-2 with TRBJ2-3; TRBD1 aligns across 7 bases. CDR3 length: 16 residues. Germline CDR1 is LGHNA and CDR2 is YNFKEQ. Germline trimming cut 1 base from V and 2 bases from J; bases unmatched to any gene: 6.

This chain joins TRBV2 and TRBJ2-2; 11 bases are a match to TRBD2. Per the germline V gene, CDR1 is SNHLY and CDR2 is FYNNEI. The length of the CDR3 is 14 residues. The V gene end was trimmed by 6 bases and the J gene end by 7 bases; junction bases not matched to a gene: 4. CDR3 nucleotide sequence: TGTGCCAGCAGACCGGGACTAGCGGTCGGGGAGCTGTTTTTT. Protein: CASRPGLAVGELFF.

This clone appeared once. V gene TRBV10-1 combines with J gene TRBJ1-5; the match to TRBD1 covers 9 bases. V shed 6 bases, J shed 4 bases, and the junction held 4 bases outside the gene matches. Per germline, CDR1 WNHNN and CDR2 SYGVQD (reference sequence). The CDR3 has 14 residues. In DNA form, the CDR3 reads TGCGCCAGCAGCCCGGGACAGGGAAATCAGCCCCAGCATTTT. Amino acid sequence: CASSPGQGNQPQHF.